This TCR beta chain derives from a study of T cell repertoires in cytomegalovirus infection. Study-wide context: TCR beta signatures that were public indicated CMV infection and matching HLA type. Regarding the study as a whole: CMV carriers with the relevant HLA were identified by cumulative public TCR beta family frequency. HLA-C-restricted, CMV-specific TCR beta clonotypes were dominant ex vivo.

CDR1 SQVTM and CDR2 ANQGSEA come from the germline V gene. This CDR3 is built from 14 residues. The trim removed 7 bases at V and 0 bases at J, leaving 5 bases unmatched. This clonotype has more than one count but fewer than ten. Antigen: not known. One entry per CDR3 protein results from TCRdb running MiXCR on the reads. The sample records roughly 45,000 distinct CDR3 sequences, 20% to 25% being singletons. The rearrangement links TRBV29-1 to TRBJ1-4; 7 nucleotides align to TRBD1. The TCR comes from a human donor in good health (CMV status not recorded). Some clones in this sample may be carry-over from other donors' samples. The sequencing input was PBMCs, sequenced either directly or after in vitro stimulation (not recorded which). CDR3 sequence: CSAIGQATNEKLFF. The CDR3 DNA reads TGCAGCGCGATAGGACAGGCAACTAATGAAAAACTGTTTTTT.